Following are 14 T cell receptor beta chains from one sample sequenced in a study of cytomegalovirus exposure and HLA in healthy donors. PCR was performed using 60 Vbeta and 13 Jbeta primers. Profiled with immunoSEQ multiplex PCR; TCRdb holds only in-frame clones, not every one. The specimen's table records 90,000 to 120,000 clones. Specimen: PBMCs. The receptors stem from a man in his fifties in good health and CMV-seronegative.

This chain joins TRBV5-8 and TRBJ2-6; D not resolved. The V gene's germline CDR1 is SGHTS and CDR2 YDEGEE. The V gene lost 1 base and the J gene lost 0 bases, with 5 bases spanning the gap. The CDR3 is made up of 15 amino acids. This chain's CDR3 is CASSLSTSGANVLTF. The CDR3 nucleotides read TGTGCCAGCAGCTTGTCTACCTCTGGGGCCAACGTCCTGACTTTC.

The chain is built from TRBV11-2 and TRBJ2-1, with TRBD2 matching 15 bases. The CDR3 loop spans 17 amino acids. The V gene end was trimmed by 5 bases and the J gene end by 3 bases; junction bases not matched to a gene: 5. CDR1 and CDR2 (germline): SGHAT, FQNNGV. The CDR3 DNA reads as TGTGCCAGCAGCCCCGGGACTAGCGGGAGGAGCTACAATGAGCAGTTCTTC. Translated: CASSPGTSGRSYNEQFF.

The rearrangement joins TRBV6-5 to TRBJ1-4; tentative D call: TRBD1 (6 bases). Germline CDR1 reads MNHEY; CDR2 reads SVGAGI. This CDR3 is built from 15 residues. Trimming removed 6 bases from V and 0 bases from J, with 11 bases in between. This CDR3 is CASRDRSATNEKLFF. CDR3 nucleotides: TGTGCCAGCAGGGACAGATCTGCAACTAATGAAAAACTGTTTTTT.

The V and J genes are TRBV7-2 and TRBJ1-2; 7 bases are shared with TRBD1. Germline V gene sequence: CDR1 SGHTA, CDR2 FQGNSA. CDR3 size: 15 residues. The J segment lost 1 base and the V segment lost 3 bases, leaving 5 bases of the junction unmatched. The CDR3 region is CASSFPDRVNYGYTF. The CDR3, as DNA: TGTGCCAGCAGCTTCCCCGACAGGGTTAACTATGGCTACACCTTC.

CDR3 in DNA: TGTGCCAGTAGTGCGACAACAGGGGCCAACACTGAAGCTTTCTTT. Its protein is CASSATTGANTEAFF. V is TRBV19 and J is TRBJ1-1; 7 nucleotides align to TRBD1. Unmatched junction bases numbered 8, after V lost 5 bases and J lost 2 bases. This CDR3 contains 15 residues. The germline V gene has CDR1 LNHDA and CDR2 SQIVND (reference sequence).

The chain couples TRBV5-1 to TRBJ2-3; D possibly corresponds to TRBD2 (5 bases). The germline V gene encodes CDR1 SGHRS and CDR2 YFSETQ. Deletions cut 0 bases from V and 3 bases from J, with 11 bases between. This CDR3 has 15 residues. The CDR3, as DNA: TGCGCCAGCAGCTTGGAGCCAGGAGGTACAGATACGCAGTATTTT. Translation gives CASSLEPGGTDTQYF.

V is TRBV9 and J is TRBJ2-1, with D possibly being TRBD2 (6 bases). The germline V and J ends were trimmed by 4 bases and 4 bases, with 15 bases remaining between them. The CDR3 extends over 15 amino acids. Per germline, CDR1 SGDLS and CDR2 YYNGEE. The chain's CDR3 is CASSISGPGYNEQFF. The CDR3 DNA is TGTGCCAGCAGCATTAGCGGTCCAGGGTACAATGAGCAGTTCTTC.

The chain employs TRBV7-9 and TRBJ2-2; D remains unclear. The length of the CDR3 is 15 residues. Germline V gene data show CDR1 as SEHNR and CDR2 as FQNEAQ (reference sequence). V was clipped by 1 base and J by 0 bases, with 6 bases between them. The CDR3 sequence is CASSLGRANTGELFF. The CDR3 nucleotides read TGTGCCAGCAGCTTAGGTCGGGCGAACACCGGGGAGCTGTTTTTT.

The chain has TRBV7-9 and TRBJ1-2; TRBD1 might be the D (5 bases). This CDR3 contains 13 residues. Germline values: CDR1 SEHNR, CDR2 FQNEAQ (reference sequence). V was cut by 3 bases and J by 3 bases, with 8 bases left in between. CDR3 nucleotides: TGTGCCAGCAGCTTGCCAGGGTACTATGGCTACACCTTC. It is translated as CASSLPGYYGYTF.

The chain employs TRBV5-6 and TRBJ1-2, with 8 positions matching TRBD1. Losses at the gene ends were 4 bases for V and 8 bases for J; bases not matched to a gene: 7. Looked up from germline, CDR1 is SGHDT and CDR2 is YYEEEE. This CDR3 has 13 residues. This CDR3 is CASSRRTGYGYTF. CDR3 bases: TGTGCCAGCAGCCGTCGGACAGGGTACGGCTACACCTTC.

This rearrangement joins TRBV11-3 to TRBJ1-4; D gene unclear. Germline V gene sequence: CDR1 SGHNT, CDR2 YENEEA. There are 14 residues in the CDR3. The V end was cut by 3 bases, the J end by 7 bases, with 12 bases between. CDR3 amino acids: CASSLWRESEKLFF. CDR3 DNA sequence: TGTGCCAGCAGCTTGTGGAGGGAAAGTGAAAAACTGTTTTTT.

The rearrangement joins TRBV19 to TRBJ2-3; D might be TRBD2 (5 bases). The germline CDR1 and CDR2 sequences are LNHDA and SQIVND (reference sequence). The CDR3 is 13 amino acids. The V gene lost 8 bases and the J gene lost 7 bases, with 16 bases spanning the gap. DNA of the CDR3: TGTGCCAGTTCCGGGGTCGGGTCGAATACGCAGTATTTT. It codes for CASSGVGSNTQYF.

J is TRBJ1-1 and V is TRBV5-1; D is unresolved. Germline V gene sequence: CDR1 SGHRS, CDR2 YFSETQ. Deletions cut 0 bases from V and 1 base from J, with 7 bases between. CDR3 size: 14 residues. CDR3 DNA sequence: TGCGCCAGCAGCTTGGAAGCAGGGAACACTGAAGCTTTCTTT. Translated: CASSLEAGNTEAFF.

The rearrangement uses TRBV9 and TRBJ1-2; the match to TRBD1 covers 7 bases. With V trimmed by 3 bases and J by 0 bases, 5 bases remained unmatched. The CDR3 is 15 residues long. Looked up from germline, CDR1 is SGDLS and CDR2 is YYNGEE. The CDR3 is CASSAGQLTNYGYTF. In DNA, the CDR3 is TGTGCCAGCAGCGCGGGACAGCTCACTAACTATGGCTACACCTTC.